These 17 T cell receptor beta chains were all obtained from the same sample, sequenced in a study of blood T cell repertoires in COVID-19. Measured with immunoSEQ multiplex PCR; TCRdb has only the in-frame clones, and not every one. This table holds 110,000 to 150,000 clones, 75% to 90% found once. The sample comprised peripheral blood. The source of these receptors is a man aged 55 to 69 with active or convalescent COVID-19.

The rearrangement uses TRBV7-2 and TRBJ1-1; D is unresolved. Trimming left V 4 bases short and J 0 bases short, with 6 bases between. The CDR3 totals 13 residues. Germline CDR1 is SGHTA and CDR2 is FQGNSA. CDR3 DNA sequence: TGTGCCAGCAGCTACCGGTTGAACACTGAAGCTTTCTTT. Translated: CASSYRLNTEAFF.

The chain is built from TRBV7-2 and TRBJ2-1; 8 nucleotides agree with TRBD2. Germline V CDR1 and CDR2: SGHTA, FQGNSA. The length of the CDR3 is 18 residues. V dropped 1 base and J dropped 1; count of bases not matched to a gene: 9. The CDR3 is CASSLGGSGERSYNEQFF. The DNA for the CDR3 is TGTGCCAGCAGCTTAGGAGGTAGCGGGGAACGATCCTACAATGAGCAGTTCTTC.

The rearrangement joins TRBV7-8 to TRBJ1-5, with D uncertain. CDR1 and CDR2 from the germline V gene are SGHVS and FQNEAQ. V lost 5 bases to trimming and J lost 6 bases, with 8 bases between them. The CDR3 is 12 amino acids. CDR3 nucleotide sequence: TGTGCCAGCAGCCACGGAGGTCAGCCCCAGCATTTT. Amino acid sequence: CASSHGGQPQHF.

The gene calls are TRBV15 and TRBJ2-3; 8 nucleotides align to TRBD2. J lost 2 bases, V lost 2 bases, and 6 bases had no gene match. The germline V gene has CDR1 LNHNV and CDR2 YYDKDF (reference sequence). This CDR3 comprises 16 residues. The CDR3: CATSRRTGGPTDTQYF. In nucleotides, the CDR3 is TGTGCCACCAGCAGAAGGACGGGGGGGCCCACAGATACGCAGTATTTT.

The CDR3: CASSQEGGRKGNEKLFF. CDR3 DNA sequence: TGCGCCAGCAGCCAAGAGGGGGGTAGGAAGGGTAATGAAAAACTGTTTTTT. V usage is TRBV4-1 and J usage is TRBJ1-4; D may be TRBD1 (5 bases). This CDR3 has 17 amino acids. CDR1 and CDR2 (germline): MGHRA, YSYEKL. The germline V and J ends were trimmed by 0 bases and 4 bases, with 15 bases remaining between them.

This clone appeared a single time. V gene TRBV18 combines with J gene TRBJ2-6; 13 nucleotides match TRBD2. From germline, CDR1 is KGHSH and CDR2 LQKENI. Trimming took 3 bases from V and 1 from J; bases not matched to a gene: 9. The CDR3 consists of 20 residues. CDR3 nucleotide sequence: TGTGCCAGCTCACCCGATGAAGGACTAGCGGGAGTTTCTGGGGCCAACGTCCTGACTTTC. Amino acid sequence: CASSPDEGLAGVSGANVLTF.

The chain recombines TRBV29-1 with TRBJ1-2; 9 nucleotides line up with TRBD1. Trimming cost V 6 bases and J 9 bases; bases outside gene matches: 8. This CDR3 has 12 amino acids. Germline CDR1 is SQVTM and CDR2 is ANQGSEA. CDR3 loop: CSVAPGQGSYTF. CDR3 nucleotides: TGCAGCGTGGCTCCGGGACAGGGCAGCTACACCTTC.

The J gene is TRBJ2-7, the V gene TRBV4-3; 11 nucleotides align to TRBD1. This CDR3 is built from 15 residues. CDR1 LGHNA and CDR2 YSLEER come from the germline V gene. V was clipped by 5 bases and J by 3 bases; unmatched bases: 6. Written as DNA, the CDR3 is TGCGCCAGCAGCTACGGACAGGGGGCAAACTACGAGCAGTACTTC. Translation: CASSYGQGANYEQYF.

The CDR3 DNA is TGTGCCAGCAGCCAAGGAACCTCGACTGCCTACGAGCAGTACTTC. Translated, it gives CASSQGTSTAYEQYF. The chain links TRBV3-1 (or the pseudogene TRBV3-2) to TRBJ2-7; unclear D gene. The CDR3 totals 15 residues. V lost 1 base and J lost 2, with 12 bases in between. Germline V gene sequence: CDR1 LGHDT, CDR2 YNNKEL (reference sequence).

This rearrangement joins TRBV7-3 to TRBJ2-5; 7 bases match TRBD1. Germline loops: CDR1 SGHTA, CDR2 FQGTGA. The CDR3 has 14 residues. The ends lost 8 bases at V and 6 bases at J; junction bases unmatched: 12. Here the CDR3 DNA reads TGTGCCAGCTCACGACAGGGTACTAAGCAGACCCAGTACTTC. Translated, it gives CASSRQGTKQTQYF.

The rearrangement joins TRBV4-2 to TRBJ2-7; D gene uncertain. The CDR3 has 12 amino acids. The germline V and J ends were trimmed by 2 bases and 3 bases, with 5 bases remaining between them. CDR1 and CDR2 (germline): LGHNA, YNFKEQ. CDR3 DNA sequence: TGTGCCAGCAGCCAAAGCCACTACGAGCAGTACTTC. The encoded protein is CASSQSHYEQYF.

V is TRBV3-1 (or the pseudogene TRBV3-2) and J is TRBJ2-1, with 9 bases that match TRBD1. The ends lost 3 bases at V and 13 bases at J; junction bases unmatched: 7. The germline CDR1 and CDR2 sequences are LGHDT and YNNKEL (reference sequence). The CDR3 spans 13 residues. CDR3 in amino acids: CASSQGQGDSQFF. CDR3 coding DNA: TGTGCCAGCAGCCAGGGACAGGGCGATAGTCAGTTCTTC.

The J gene is TRBJ2-1, the V gene TRBV9, with 10 bases lining up with TRBD1. The CDR3 contains 15 residues. CDR1 SGDLS and CDR2 YYNGEE come from the germline V gene. V trimming: 1 base; J trimming: 8 bases; junction bases outside the gene matches: 6. Here the CDR3 reads CASSVQGTGVDEQFF. The CDR3 coding sequence is TGTGCCAGCAGCGTACAAGGGACAGGGGTAGATGAGCAGTTCTTC.

This chain uses TRBV30 with TRBJ2-1, with D possibly TRBD2 on 6 matching bases. Germline CDR1 and CDR2: GTSNPN and SVGIG (reference sequence). The CDR3 contains 14 residues. V lost 4 bases to trimming and J lost 5 bases, with 15 bases between them. The CDR3 DNA reads as TGTGCCTGGACGGGAGCCCTTACCAACAATGAGCAGTTCTTC. Its protein product is CAWTGALTNNEQFF.

The rearrangement links TRBV27 to TRBJ1-2; 9 positions match TRBD1. V shed 6 bases, J shed 4 bases, and the junction held 12 bases outside the gene matches. CDR1 is MNHEY, CDR2 SMNVEV, per germline (reference sequence). This CDR3 spans 16 amino acids. The CDR3 nucleotides read TGTGCCAGCAGATGGGACAGGGATTCCCGTGGCTATGGCTACACCTTC. Protein sequence: CASRWDRDSRGYGYTF.

The table lists this clone with a few counts. The V gene is TRBV9, the J gene TRBJ2-7, with 10 positions matching TRBD1. The CDR3 covers 15 residues. V lost 0 bases and J lost 3; bases outside the gene matches: 3. Germline assignment: CDR1 SGDLS and CDR2 YYNGEE. The CDR3 here is CASSVGWTGGYEQYF. CDR3 nucleotides: TGTGCCAGCAGCGTAGGGTGGACAGGGGGCTACGAGCAGTACTTC.

This rearrangement joins TRBV20-1 to TRBJ1-6; 12 bases map to TRBD1. CDR1 and CDR2 from the germline V gene are DFQATT and SNEGSKA (reference sequence). There are 15 residues in the CDR3. J gave up 11 bases and V 3 bases, and 8 bases lay outside the gene matches. CDR3 DNA: TGCAGTGCTAGTATAGGGACAGGGGGCAAGCCACCCCTCCACTTT. This encodes CSASIGTGGKPPLHF.